This entry lists 6 T cell receptor beta chains sequenced from one sample in a study of T cells after posttransplantation cyclophosphamide. Treatment was busulfan-fludarabine conditioning, a marrow graft, and cyclophosphamide on days +3 and +4. TCRdb's table, derived via immunoSEQ multiplex PCR, lists solely in-frame clones and lacks some. This sample has some 23,000 clones, each found more than once. Sequenced material: PBMCs, taken after allogeneic stem cell transplant with posttransplant cyclophosphamide. The receptors derive from a male patient in his late teens or twenties who received an allogeneic stem cell transplant from a related donor, was CMV-positive, and had no GVHD. The graft donor may have contributed some T cells.

This clone was found many times. Other DNA variants within this sample encode the same CDR3. The chain links TRBV28 to TRBJ2-7; no definite D call. CDR3 length: 11 residues. Germline V gives CDR1 MDHEN, CDR2 SYDVKM. Trimming stripped 2 bases from V and 4 bases from J, with 3 bases between. The CDR3 is CASSLQYEQYF. The CDR3 DNA reads TGTGCCAGCAGTTTACAGTACGAGCAGTACTTC. The whole variable domain, remainder taken from reference TRBV28 and TRBJ2-7, is DVKVTQSSRYLVKRTGEKVFLECVQDMDHENMFWYRQDPGLGLRLIYFSYDVKMKEKGDIPEGYSVSREKKERFSLILESASTNQTSMYLCASSLQYEQYFGPGTRLTVT.

In its sample, this clone was seen many times. The rearrangement links TRBV7-2 to TRBJ2-3; TRBD2 might be the D (6 bases). With 2 bases removed from V and 2 bases from J, the gap between germline ends came to 17 bases. Per germline, CDR1 SGHTA and CDR2 FQGNSA. The CDR3 loop spans 17 amino acids. In DNA, the CDR3 is TGTGCCAGCAGCTTATACGGGCGGGGACGGGTCACAGATACGCAGTATTTT. It specifies CASSLYGRGRVTDTQYF.

This clone showed up many times. This chain joins TRBV13 and TRBJ1-1; TRBD1 matches at 7 bases. Trimming cost V 5 bases and J 0 bases; bases outside gene matches: 6. The CDR3 contains 15 residues. Germline V gene sequence: CDR1 PRHDT, CDR2 FYEKMQ (reference sequence). CDR3 coding DNA: TGTGCCAGCAGCCGAACGGACAGGTTGAACACTGAAGCTTTCTTT. Residues: CASSRTDRLNTEAFF.

Ten or more counts support this clone. This chain uses TRBV28 with TRBJ1-5, with D unclear. The CDR3 consists of 17 residues. CDR1 is MDHEN, CDR2 SYDVKM, per germline. V lost 4 bases and J lost 0, with 16 bases in between. The CDR3 reads CASSYLTQIGSNQPQHF. The CDR3 bases are TGTGCCAGCAGTTACCTCACCCAGATTGGTAGCAATCAGCCCCAGCATTTT.

In regard to this clone: A junction end diverges from the germline sequence, so it may reflect a read error. The chain carries TRBV27 and TRBJ2-7, with a possible D match to TRBD1 (7 bases). This CDR3 is built from 14 residues. CDR1 and CDR2 from the germline V gene are MNHEY and SMNVEV (reference sequence). CDR3 sequence: CASRRQGGYYEQHF. CDR3 in DNA: TGTGCCAGCAGGCGACAGGGAGGTTACTACGAGCAGCACTTC.

This clone was observed at least ten times. Sequence at one end of the junction differs from germline and may be a read error. This sequence joins TRBV6-5 and TRBJ2-1; 10 nucleotides agree with TRBD2. The germline CDR1 and CDR2 sequences are MNHEY and SVGAGI. The CDR3 has 14 residues. In nucleotides, the CDR3 is TGTGCCACCAGTACTAGCGGGATAAGCAATGAGCAGTTCTTC. Its translation is CATSTSGISNEQFF.